This passage covers 14 T cell receptor beta chains from one sample sequenced in a study of cytomegalovirus exposure and HLA in healthy donors. The study ran its PCR with 60 Vbeta and 13 Jbeta primers. Some clones are missing from TCRdb's copy, which holds only in-frame ones; the method was immunoSEQ multiplex PCR. The sample lists approximately 39,000 clones, roughly three quarters seen once, with over 6.5% in the top ten. Sample: PBMCs. The receptors stem from a man aged 25 to 45 in good health and CMV-seronegative.

V gene TRBV5-1 combines with J gene TRBJ1-5; possibly TRBD1 for D (6 bases). The CDR3 has 14 residues. Germline loops: CDR1 SGHRS, CDR2 YFSETQ. V was clipped by 2 bases and J by 3 bases, with 9 bases between them. The CDR3 DNA reads as TGCGCCAGCAGCTTAGGGGACAACAATCAGCCCCAGCATTTT. As protein: CASSLGDNNQPQHF.

V gene TRBV18 combines with J gene TRBJ1-4; D might be TRBD1 (6 bases). This CDR3 contains 14 residues. The V gene's germline CDR1 is KGHSH and CDR2 LQKENI. V was cut by 5 bases and J by 8 bases, with 15 bases left in between. In DNA, the CDR3 is TGTGCCAGCTCATCGCAGGGGACGGGCGAAAAACTGTTTTTT. It encodes CASSSQGTGEKLFF.

V and J are TRBV2 and TRBJ2-1; D ambiguous. This CDR3 is built from 12 residues. Germline CDR1 is SNHLY and CDR2 is FYNNEI. Trimming took off 4 bases at V and 9 bases at J, with 10 bases between the two ends. The CDR3 spells CASSAIALEQFF. CDR3 bases: TGTGCCAGCAGTGCGATAGCTCTTGAGCAGTTCTTC.

The chain carries TRBV6-1 and TRBJ2-1, with 8 nucleotides matching TRBD1. Trimming took 0 bases from V and 16 from J; bases not matched to a gene: 5. Per the germline V gene, CDR1 is MNHNS and CDR2 is SASEGT. The CDR3 length is 12 residues. Written as DNA, the CDR3 is TGTGCCAGCAGTGAAGCTCGGGACAGGAAATTCTTC. Encoded protein: CASSEARDRKFF.

J is TRBJ1-1 and V is TRBV6-5; 8 bases fit TRBD1. J was trimmed by 4 bases and V by 5 bases; bases with no gene match: 6. The CDR3 length is 14 residues. Germline CDR1 MNHEY, CDR2 SVGAGI. In DNA form, the CDR3 reads TGTGCCAGCAGTCGGACAGGGAGGATCACTGAAGCTTTCTTT. Encoded protein: CASSRTGRITEAFF.

This chain uses TRBV6-4 with TRBJ2-2; a weak D match, TRBD1 (5 bases). The CDR3 runs 14 residues. The V end lost 0 bases, the J end lost 3 bases, and 5 bases lay between the germline ends. Per the germline V gene, CDR1 is MRHNA and CDR2 is SNTAGT. The CDR3 DNA sequence: TGTGCCAGCAGTGACTCGACAGACACCGGGGAGCTGTTTTTT. This gives the protein CASSDSTDTGELFF.

This clone was counted a single time. The rearrangement joins TRBV25-1 to TRBJ1-1, with D tentatively TRBD1 (5 bases). The V and J ends lost 2 bases and 5 bases respectively, with 6 bases between them. This CDR3 is built from 12 residues. Germline V gives CDR1 MGHDK, CDR2 SYGVNS. DNA of the CDR3: TGTGCCAGCAGTGAACGGGGGACTGAAGCTTTCTTT. As protein: CASSERGTEAFF.

The chain couples TRBV28 to TRBJ1-2; 7 nucleotides agree with TRBD1. Germline assignment: CDR1 MDHEN and CDR2 SYDVKM. This CDR3 comprises 14 residues. Trimming cost V 6 bases and J 4 bases; bases outside gene matches: 8. CDR3 DNA sequence: TGTGCCAGCAGCCCCGGGACAGAGATCTATGGCTACACCTTC. Encoded protein: CASSPGTEIYGYTF.

This clone qualifies as medium-sized (0.01 to 0.1%). The sample holds other DNA sequences that translate to the same CDR3. The chain employs TRBV5-6 and TRBJ1-1, with TRBD1 as a possible D gene (6 bases). Germline assignment: CDR1 SGHDT and CDR2 YYEEEE. V gave up 1 base and J gave up 5 bases, with 6 bases separating them. The CDR3 contains 12 residues. CDR3 sequence (DNA): TGTGCCAGCAGCTTGAGGGGGACTGAAGCTTTCTTT. Translating it yields CASSLRGTEAFF.

DNA of the CDR3: TGTGCCAGCAGGGGCCAGGGGGACACAGATACGCAGTATTTT. Its protein is CASRGQGDTDTQYF. The chain combines TRBV6-4 with TRBJ2-3, with 7 bases matching TRBD1. The length of the CDR3 is 14 residues. V dropped 6 bases and J dropped 2; count of bases not matched to a gene: 5. CDR1 MRHNA and CDR2 SNTAGT come from the germline V gene.

The chain couples TRBV13 to TRBJ1-4; no reliable D call. CDR1 and CDR2 from the germline V gene are PRHDT and FYEKMQ (reference sequence). V gave up 5 bases and J gave up 0 bases, with 10 bases separating them. The CDR3 loop spans 15 amino acids. As DNA, the CDR3 is TGTGCCAGCAGCGGGAGTGGGGCAACTAATGAAAAACTGTTTTTT. Translation: CASSGSGATNEKLFF.

The rearrangement links TRBV5-1 to TRBJ1-4, with D perhaps TRBD1 (5 bases). The CDR3 is 15 amino acids. CDR1 is SGHRS and CDR2 is YFSETQ in the germline V gene. Trimming took off 4 bases at V and 2 bases at J, with 12 bases between the two ends. CDR3 nucleotides: TGCGCCAGCAGCCCCGGCCGGGGGACTAATGAAAAACTGTTTTTT. It encodes CASSPGRGTNEKLFF.

The V gene is TRBV28, the J gene TRBJ2-7; 7 positions agree with TRBD1. The germline CDR1 and CDR2 sequences are MDHEN and SYDVKM. After removal of 8 bases from V and 5 bases from J, the junction contained 12 bases not matched to a gene. This CDR3 region has 14 residues. The CDR3 sequence is CASCLDRVSNEQYF. Here the CDR3 DNA reads TGTGCCAGCTGTCTTGACAGGGTATCGAACGAGCAGTACTTC.

This clone was observed a few times. The V and J genes are TRBV6-6 and TRBJ1-1; TRBD1 matches at 9 bases. CDR3 length equals 14 residues. The V gene's germline CDR1 is MNHNY and CDR2 SVGAGI (reference sequence). V gave up 6 bases and J gave up 3 bases; unmatched junction bases: 5. CDR3 bases: TGTGCCAGCAGCTGGGGGACAGGGTACACTGAAGCTTTCTTT. Amino acids: CASSWGTGYTEAFF.